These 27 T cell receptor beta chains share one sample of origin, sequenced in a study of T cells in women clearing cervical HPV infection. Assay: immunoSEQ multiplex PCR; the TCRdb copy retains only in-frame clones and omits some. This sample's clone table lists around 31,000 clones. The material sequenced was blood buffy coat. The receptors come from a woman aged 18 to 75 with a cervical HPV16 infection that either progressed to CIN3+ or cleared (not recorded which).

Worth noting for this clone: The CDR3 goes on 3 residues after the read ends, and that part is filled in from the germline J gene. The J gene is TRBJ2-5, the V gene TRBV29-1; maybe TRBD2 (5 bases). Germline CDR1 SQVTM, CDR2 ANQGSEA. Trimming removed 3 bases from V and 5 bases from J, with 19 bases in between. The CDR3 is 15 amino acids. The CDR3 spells CSVDLLVERGETQYF. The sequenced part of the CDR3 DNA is TGCAGCGTTGACCTGCTCGTGGAACGAGGGGAGACC.

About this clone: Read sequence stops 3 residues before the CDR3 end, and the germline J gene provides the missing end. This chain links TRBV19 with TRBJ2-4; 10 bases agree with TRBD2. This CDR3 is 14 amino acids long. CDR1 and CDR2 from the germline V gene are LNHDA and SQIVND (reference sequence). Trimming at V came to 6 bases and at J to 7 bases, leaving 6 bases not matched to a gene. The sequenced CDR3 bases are TGTGCCAGTAGCGATCTAGCGGGAGATAACATT. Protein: CASSDLAGDNI. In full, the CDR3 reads CASSDLAGDNIQYF.

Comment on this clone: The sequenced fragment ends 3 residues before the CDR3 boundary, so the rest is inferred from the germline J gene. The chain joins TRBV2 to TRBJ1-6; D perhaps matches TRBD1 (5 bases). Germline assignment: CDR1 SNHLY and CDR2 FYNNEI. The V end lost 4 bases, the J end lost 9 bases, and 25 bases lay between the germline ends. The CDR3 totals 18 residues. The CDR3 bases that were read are TGTGCCAGCAGTGGCTCTCGGAGTATGGAGGGGAGAACTTCACCC. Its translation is CASSGSRSMEGRTSP. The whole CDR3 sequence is CASSGSRSMEGRTSPLHF.

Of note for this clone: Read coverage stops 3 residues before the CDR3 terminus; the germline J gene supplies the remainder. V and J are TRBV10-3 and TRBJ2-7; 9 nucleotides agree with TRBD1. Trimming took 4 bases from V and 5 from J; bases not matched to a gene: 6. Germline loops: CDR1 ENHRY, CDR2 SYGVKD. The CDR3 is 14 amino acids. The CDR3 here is CAISVETGGNEQYF. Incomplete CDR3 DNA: TGTGCCATCAGTGTCGAGACAGGGGGAAACGAG.

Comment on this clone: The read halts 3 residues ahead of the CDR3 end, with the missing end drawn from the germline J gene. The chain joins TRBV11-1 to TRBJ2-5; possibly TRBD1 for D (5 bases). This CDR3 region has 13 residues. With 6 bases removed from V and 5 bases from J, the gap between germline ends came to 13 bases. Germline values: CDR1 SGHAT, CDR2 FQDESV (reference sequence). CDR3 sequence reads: CASRDQGQETQYF. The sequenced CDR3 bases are TGTGCCAGCAGAGATCAGGGTCAGGAGACC.

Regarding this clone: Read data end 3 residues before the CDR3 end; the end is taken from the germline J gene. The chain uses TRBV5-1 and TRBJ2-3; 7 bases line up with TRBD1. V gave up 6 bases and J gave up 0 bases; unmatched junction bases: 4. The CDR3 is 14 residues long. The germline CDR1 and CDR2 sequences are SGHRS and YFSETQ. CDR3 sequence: CASMGQMSTDTQYF. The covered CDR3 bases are TGCGCCAGCATGGGACAGATGAGCACAGATACG.

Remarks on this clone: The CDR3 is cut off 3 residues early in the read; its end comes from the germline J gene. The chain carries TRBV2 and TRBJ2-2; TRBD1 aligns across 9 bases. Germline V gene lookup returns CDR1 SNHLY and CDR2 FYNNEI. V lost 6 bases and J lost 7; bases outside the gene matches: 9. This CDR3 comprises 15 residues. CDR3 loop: CASRAGTGSHGELFF. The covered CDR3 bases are TGTGCCAGCAGGGCCGGGACAGGGTCTCACGGGGAG.

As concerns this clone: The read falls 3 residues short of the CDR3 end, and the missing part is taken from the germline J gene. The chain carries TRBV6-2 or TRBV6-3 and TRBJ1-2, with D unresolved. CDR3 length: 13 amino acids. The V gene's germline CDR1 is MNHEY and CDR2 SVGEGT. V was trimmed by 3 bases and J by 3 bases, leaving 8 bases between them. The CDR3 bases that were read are TGTGCCAGCAGTTATTCAGGAGACTATGGC. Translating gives CASSYSGDYG. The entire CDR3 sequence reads CASSYSGDYGYTF.

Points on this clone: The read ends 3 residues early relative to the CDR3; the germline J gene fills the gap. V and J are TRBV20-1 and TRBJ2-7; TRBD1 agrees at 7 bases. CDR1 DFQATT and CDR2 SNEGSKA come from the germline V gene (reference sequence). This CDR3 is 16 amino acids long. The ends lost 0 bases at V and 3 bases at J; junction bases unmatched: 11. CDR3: CSARDVPDRPDYEQYF. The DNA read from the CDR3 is TGCAGTGCTAGAGATGTACCGGACAGGCCGGACTACGAG.

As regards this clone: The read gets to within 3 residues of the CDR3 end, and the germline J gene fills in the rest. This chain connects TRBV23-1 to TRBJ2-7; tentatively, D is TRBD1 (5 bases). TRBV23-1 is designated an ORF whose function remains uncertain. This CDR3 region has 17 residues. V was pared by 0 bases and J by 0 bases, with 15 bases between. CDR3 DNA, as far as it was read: TGCGCCAGCAGTCAATCGGCTAGGGGCCTAAGCTCCTACGAG. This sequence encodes CASSQSARGLSSYE. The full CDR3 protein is CASSQSARGLSSYEQYF.

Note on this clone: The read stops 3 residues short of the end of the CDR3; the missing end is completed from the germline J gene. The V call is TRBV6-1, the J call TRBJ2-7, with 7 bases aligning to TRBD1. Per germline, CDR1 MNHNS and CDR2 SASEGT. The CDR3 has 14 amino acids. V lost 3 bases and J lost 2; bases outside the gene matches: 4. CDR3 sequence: CASSDHGTAYEQYF. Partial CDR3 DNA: TGTGCCAGCAGTGACCATGGGACAGCCTACGAG.

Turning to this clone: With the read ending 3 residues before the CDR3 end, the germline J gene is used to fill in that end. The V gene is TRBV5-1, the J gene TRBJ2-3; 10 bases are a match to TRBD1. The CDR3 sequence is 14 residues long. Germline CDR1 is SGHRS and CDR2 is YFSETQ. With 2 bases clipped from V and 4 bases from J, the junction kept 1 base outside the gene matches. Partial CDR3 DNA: TGCGCCAGCAGCTTTGGACAGGGGGCAGATACG. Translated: CASSFGQGADT. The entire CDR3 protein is CASSFGQGADTQYF.

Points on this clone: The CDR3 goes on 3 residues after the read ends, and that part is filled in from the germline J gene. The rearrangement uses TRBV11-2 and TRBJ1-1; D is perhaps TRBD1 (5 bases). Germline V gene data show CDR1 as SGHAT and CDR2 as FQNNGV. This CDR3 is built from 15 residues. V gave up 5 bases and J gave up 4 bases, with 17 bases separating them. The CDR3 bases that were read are TGTGCCAGCAGCCCGCGGACATTTACCACCACTGAA. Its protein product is CASSPRTFTTTE. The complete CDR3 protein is CASSPRTFTTTEAFF.

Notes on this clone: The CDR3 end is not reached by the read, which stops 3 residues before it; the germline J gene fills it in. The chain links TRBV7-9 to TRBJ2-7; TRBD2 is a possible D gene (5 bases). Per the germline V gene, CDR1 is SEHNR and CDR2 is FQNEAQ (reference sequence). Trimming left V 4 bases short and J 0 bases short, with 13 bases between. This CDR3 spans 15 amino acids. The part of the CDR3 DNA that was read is TGTGCCAGCAGCTCCACTACTAGTTCCTCCTACGAG. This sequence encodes CASSSTTSSSYE. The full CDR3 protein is CASSSTTSSSYEQYF.

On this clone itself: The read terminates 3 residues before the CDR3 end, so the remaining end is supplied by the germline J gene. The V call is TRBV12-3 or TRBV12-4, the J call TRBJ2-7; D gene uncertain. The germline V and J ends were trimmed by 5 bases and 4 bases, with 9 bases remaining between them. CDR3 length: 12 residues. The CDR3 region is CASSLYGYEQYF. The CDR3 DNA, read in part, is TGTGCCAGCAGTCTCTACGGGTACGAG.

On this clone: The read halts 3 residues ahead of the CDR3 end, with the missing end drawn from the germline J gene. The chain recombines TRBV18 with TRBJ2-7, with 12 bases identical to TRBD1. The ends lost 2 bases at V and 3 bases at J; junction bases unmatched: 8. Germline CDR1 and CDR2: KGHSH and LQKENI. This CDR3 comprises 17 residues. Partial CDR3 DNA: TGTGCCAGCTCACCAGCGCACGGGACAGGGGGCGACTACGAG. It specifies CASSPAHGTGGDYE. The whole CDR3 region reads CASSPAHGTGGDYEQYF.

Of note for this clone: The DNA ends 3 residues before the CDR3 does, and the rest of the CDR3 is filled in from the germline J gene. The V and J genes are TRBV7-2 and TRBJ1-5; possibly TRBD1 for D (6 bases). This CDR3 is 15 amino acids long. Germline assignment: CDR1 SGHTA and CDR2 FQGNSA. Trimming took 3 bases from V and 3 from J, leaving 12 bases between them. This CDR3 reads CASSFSDRNNQPQHF. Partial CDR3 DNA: TGTGCCAGCAGCTTTAGCGACAGGAACAATCAGCCC.

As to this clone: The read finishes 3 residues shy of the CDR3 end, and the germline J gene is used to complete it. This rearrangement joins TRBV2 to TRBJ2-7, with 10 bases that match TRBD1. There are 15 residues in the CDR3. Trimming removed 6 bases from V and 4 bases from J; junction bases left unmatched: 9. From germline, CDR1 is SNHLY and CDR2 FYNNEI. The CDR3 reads CASREKGDRGYEQYF. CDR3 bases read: TGTGCCAGCAGAGAGAAAGGGGACAGGGGATACGAG.

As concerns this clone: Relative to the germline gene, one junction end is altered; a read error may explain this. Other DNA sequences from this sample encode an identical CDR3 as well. CDR3 residues: CSGRRGDGYTF. The covered CDR3 bases are TGCAGCGGGCGTCGGGGAGATGGG. V is TRBV29-1 and J is TRBJ1-2; D gene uncertain. Read data end 3 residues before the CDR3 end; the end is taken from the germline J gene. The CDR3 has 11 amino acids. Germline CDR1 SQVTM, CDR2 ANQGSEA.

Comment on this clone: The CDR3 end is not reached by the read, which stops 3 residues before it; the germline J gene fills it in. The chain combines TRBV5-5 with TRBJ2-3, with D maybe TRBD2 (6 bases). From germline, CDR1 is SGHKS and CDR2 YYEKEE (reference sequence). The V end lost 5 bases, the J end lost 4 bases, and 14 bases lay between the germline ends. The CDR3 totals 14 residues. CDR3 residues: CASSYTGGPDTQYF. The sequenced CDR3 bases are TGTGCCAGCAGTTACACCGGGGGTCCAGATACG.

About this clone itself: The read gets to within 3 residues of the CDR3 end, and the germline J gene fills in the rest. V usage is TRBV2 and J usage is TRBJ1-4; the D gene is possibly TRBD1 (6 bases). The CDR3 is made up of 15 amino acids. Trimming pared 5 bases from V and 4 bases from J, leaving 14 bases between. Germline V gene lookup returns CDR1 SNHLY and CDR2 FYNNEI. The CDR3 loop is CASSSDRNFNEKLFF. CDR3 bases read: TGTGCCAGCAGTTCCGACAGGAACTTTAATGAAAAA.

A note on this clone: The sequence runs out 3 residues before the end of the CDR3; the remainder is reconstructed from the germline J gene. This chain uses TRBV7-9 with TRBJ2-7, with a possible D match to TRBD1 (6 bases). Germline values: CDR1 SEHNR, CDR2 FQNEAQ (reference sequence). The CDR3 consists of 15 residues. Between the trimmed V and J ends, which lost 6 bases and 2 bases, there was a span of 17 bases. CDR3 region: CASSRIDRIAYEQYF. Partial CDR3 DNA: TGTGCCAGCAGTCGGATTGACAGGATAGCCTACGAG.

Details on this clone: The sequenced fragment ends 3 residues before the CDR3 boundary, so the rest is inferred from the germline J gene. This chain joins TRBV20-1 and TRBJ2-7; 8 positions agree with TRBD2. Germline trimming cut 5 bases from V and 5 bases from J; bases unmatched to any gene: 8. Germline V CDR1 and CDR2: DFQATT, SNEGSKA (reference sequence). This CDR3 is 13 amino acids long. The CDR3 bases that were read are TGCAGTGCTTTGAACGGGAGGGGGAACGAG. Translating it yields CSALNGRGNE. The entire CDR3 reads CSALNGRGNEQYF.

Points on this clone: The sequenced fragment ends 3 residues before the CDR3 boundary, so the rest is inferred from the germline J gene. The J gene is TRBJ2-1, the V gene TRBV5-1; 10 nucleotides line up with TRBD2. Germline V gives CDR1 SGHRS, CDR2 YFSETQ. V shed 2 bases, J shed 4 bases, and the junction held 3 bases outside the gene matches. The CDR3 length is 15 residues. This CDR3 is CASSFSGGIYNEQFF. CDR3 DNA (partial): TGCGCCAGCAGCTTTAGCGGGGGGATTTACAATGAG.

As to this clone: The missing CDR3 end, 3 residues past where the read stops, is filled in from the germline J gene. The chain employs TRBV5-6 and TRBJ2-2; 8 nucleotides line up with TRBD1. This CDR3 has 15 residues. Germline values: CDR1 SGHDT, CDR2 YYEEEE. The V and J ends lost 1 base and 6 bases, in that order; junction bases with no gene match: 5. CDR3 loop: CASSLSGTGSGELFF. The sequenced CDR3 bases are TGTGCCAGCAGCTTGAGTGGGACAGGTTCCGGGGAG.

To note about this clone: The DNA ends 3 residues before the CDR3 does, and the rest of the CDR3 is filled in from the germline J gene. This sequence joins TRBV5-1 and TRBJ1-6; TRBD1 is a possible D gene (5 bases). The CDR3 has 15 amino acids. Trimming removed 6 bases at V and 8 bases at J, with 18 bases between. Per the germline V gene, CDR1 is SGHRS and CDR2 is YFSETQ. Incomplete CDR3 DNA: TGCGCCAGCACCCCCCTAGGGGAAAGGTATTCACCC. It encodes CASTPLGERYSP. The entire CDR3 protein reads CASTPLGERYSPLHF.

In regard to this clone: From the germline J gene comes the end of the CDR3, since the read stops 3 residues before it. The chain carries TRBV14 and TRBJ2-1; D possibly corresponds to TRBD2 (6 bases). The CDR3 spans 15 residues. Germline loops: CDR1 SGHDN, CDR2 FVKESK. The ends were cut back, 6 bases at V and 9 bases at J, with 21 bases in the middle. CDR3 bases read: TGTGCCAGCAGAATTAGCGGTCCGGCCAACAGTGAG. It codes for CASRISGPANSE. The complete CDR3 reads CASRISGPANSEQFF.